The sequence of this TCR beta chain was determined in a study of CD8+ T cells in alopecia areata. The CDR3 sequence is 14 residues long. The J segment lost 4 bases and the V segment lost 4 bases, leaving 5 bases of the junction unmatched. Looked up from germline, CDR1 is SGHRS and CDR2 is YFSETQ. Extraction of RNA preceded its reverse transcription into cDNA, which served as the sequencing template. The assay was immunoSEQ multiplex PCR, and TCRdb's table has in-frame clones only and misses some. The sample has about 150,000 clones; about 89% are singletons. Only a few counts were recorded for this clone. Distinct nucleotide sequences in the sample also encode this CDR3.

Here the sequenced sample was CD8+ T cells sorted from blood, taken at week 0. This TCR was sampled from a human donor with alopecia areata. V and J are TRBV5-1 and TRBJ2-3; 8 positions match TRBD1. CDR3 sequence (DNA): TGCGCCAGCAGCCTCGGACAGGGTGCAGATACGCAGTATTTT. This gives the protein CASSLGQGADTQYF.